The clone carrying this TCR beta chain was recorded only once. Its matching antigen is unknown. The data are from a study of cytomegalovirus exposure and HLA in healthy donors. Study-wide points: It was reported that the classifier diagnosed cytomegalovirus status with high specificity and sensitivity in both the original and validation cohorts. Cytomegalovirus-associated TCR beta chains were listed, numbering 164. Evidence from a later analysis indicated that most CMV-associated TCR beta chains looked HLA-restricted.

The V gene's germline CDR1 is SGHKS and CDR2 YYEKEE (reference sequence). CDR3 length: 14 amino acids. Researchers ran the PCR with 60 Vbeta and 13 Jbeta primers. Libraries were prepared by immunoSEQ multiplex PCR; TCRdb keeps only in-frame clonotypes and omits some of them. The table includes some 110,000 clones, 71% detected once. Material: PBMCs. The source is a female donor in good health and CMV-seronegative. The rearrangement joins TRBV5-5 to TRBJ2-5, with D possibly being TRBD2 (5 bases). Matching the DNA end better, TRBJ2-7 makes the J call doubtful. CDR3 protein: CASSFPGIAYEQYF. The CDR3 nucleotides read TGTGCCAGCAGCTTCCCCGGGATTGCCTACGAGCAGTACTTC.